The clone carrying this T cell receptor beta chain was seen more than once but under ten times. Its antigen is currently unknown. Time point reported: patch test 3, about 24 weeks after DPC sensitization. The treatment was: therapeutic diphenylcyclopropenone sensitization with weekly scalp DPC. People who gave samples had alopecia, were 18 to 70 years old, and were suitable for DPC. Germline V CDR1 and CDR2: MNHEY, SVGAGI. The CDR3 is made up of 16 amino acids. The V segment lost 5 bases and the J segment 3 bases; nucleotides outside the gene matches: 4. The sample originates from a study of human T cells and chemical hapten exposure. Study overall: Sensitization applied 2% DPC to about 2 cm by about 2 cm of upper inner arm skin.

Study-level findings and limits: A positive correlation with patch test score was shown by PT1 expanded TCR counts.

TCRdb reprocessed the RACE reads with MiXCR, giving one entry per CDR3 protein. Among about 190,000 distinct CDR3 sequences listed, approximately 24% were seen once. J is TRBJ2-1 and V is TRBV6-5; 13 bases map to TRBD2. Source: whole blood, taken in connection with sensitization to the hapten diphenylcyclopropenone (DPC). The TCR sequence derives from a middle-aged woman with alopecia areata. Some clones in this sample may be carry-over from other donors' samples. CDR3 DNA: TGTGCCAGCAGTACACTAGCGGGAGGGGGCTACAATGAGCAGTTCTTC. It specifies CASSTLAGGGYNEQFF.